The 11 T cell receptor beta chains listed next were all sequenced from one sample in a study of PD-1 blockade in classical Hodgkin lymphoma (dated by TCRdb to the early 2020s). Libraries came from the immunoSEQ multiplex PCR assay. TCRdb stores this immuneACCESS table with in-frame sequences only. Part of the clones is absent; in the studies checked, under half of the shortfall reflects unresolved V genes, and no reason is known for the rest. This sample lists 100,000 or so clones; about 89% were detected once. In total, the top ten clones hold under 8% of the sample. The time point label, read with the paper, signifies: cycle 2 day 1 (C2D1) of nivolumab. Every trial patient had relapsed following autologous stem cell transplantation, and prior brentuximab vedotin exposure was what differed among cohorts A, B and C. The specimen was peripheral blood mononuclear cells (PBMCs), collected before the second cycle of nivolumab. The source of these receptors is a human donor with classical Hodgkin lymphoma.

This rearrangement joins TRBV10-3 to TRBJ1-1, with 8 bases identical to TRBD1. CDR3 size: 15 residues. Trimming at V came to 3 bases and at J to 5 bases, leaving 8 bases not matched to a gene. Per germline, CDR1 ENHRY and CDR2 SYGVKD. The CDR3 DNA sequence: TGTGCCATCAGTGATTTTACAGGGGGGGAGACTGAAGCTTTCTTT. Protein: CAISDFTGGETEAFF.

This clone showed up just once. The rearrangement uses TRBV27 and TRBJ1-1; D call uncertain. The CDR3 extends over 12 amino acids. Germline CDR1 MNHEY, CDR2 SMNVEV (reference sequence). Deletions cut 5 bases from V and 3 bases from J, with 7 bases between. The CDR3 loop reads CASSQRDTEAFF. DNA of the CDR3: TGTGCCAGCAGTCAAAGGGACACTGAAGCTTTCTTT.

The chain employs TRBV19 and TRBJ2-2; TRBD1 matches 9 bases. The junction had 13 bases not matched to a gene; V was cut back by 6 bases and J by 2 bases. CDR3 length: 18 amino acids. Germline V gene sequence: CDR1 LNHDA, CDR2 SQIVND (reference sequence). Here the CDR3 DNA reads TGTGCCAGTAGCCCAGGGACAGGGTCCCCCTCAAACACCGGGGAGCTGTTTTTT. Translation: CASSPGTGSPSNTGELFF.

V and J are TRBV28 and TRBJ2-5; TRBD1 is a possible D gene (5 bases). This CDR3 comprises 15 residues. The germline V gene encodes CDR1 MDHEN and CDR2 SYDVKM. Trimming cost V 3 bases and J 7 bases, with 18 bases left between them. The CDR3 DNA is TGTGCCAGCAGTTTTTTGTGGGGCCGCCGTTGGACCCAGTACTTC. Translating it yields CASSFLWGRRWTQYF.

V gene TRBV7-2 combines with J gene TRBJ2-3; D perhaps matches TRBD2 (6 bases). V was pared by 5 bases and J by 4 bases, with 19 bases between. Germline lookup yields CDR1 SGHTA and CDR2 FQGNSA. There are 16 residues in the CDR3. The CDR3 sequence: CASSSSIGSGADTQYF. Written as DNA, the CDR3 is TGTGCCAGCAGCAGCAGTATTGGATCGGGGGCAGATACGCAGTATTTT.

The V and J genes are TRBV2 and TRBJ2-3; 9 positions agree with TRBD1. This CDR3 is 14 amino acids long. Trimming took 6 bases from V and 3 from J; bases not matched to a gene: 4. Germline V gene lookup returns CDR1 SNHLY and CDR2 FYNNEI. CDR3 sequence (DNA): TGTGCCAGCAGAAGACAGGGGGGAACAGATACGCAGTATTTT. Protein: CASRRQGGTDTQYF.

This chain links TRBV5-6 with TRBJ2-4; tentatively, D is TRBD1 (6 bases). V was shortened by 2 bases and J by 0 bases, with 18 bases between the two germline ends. The CDR3 sequence is 18 residues long. CDR1 SGHDT and CDR2 YYEEEE come from the germline V gene. As DNA, the CDR3 is TGTGCCAGCAGCTTCCTAGAAGCCAGGGGATTAGCCAAAAACATTCAGTACTTC. It translates to CASSFLEARGLAKNIQYF.

The genes are TRBV5-1 and TRBJ2-2; D is ambiguous. Trimming removed 0 bases at V and 2 bases at J, with 11 bases between. The CDR3 sequence is 16 residues long. CDR1 is SGHRS and CDR2 is YFSETQ in the germline V gene. Written as DNA, the CDR3 is TGCGCCAGCAGCTTGGTACTGGGCAGAAACACCGGGGAGCTGTTTTTT. Translated: CASSLVLGRNTGELFF.

The chain joins TRBV4-1 to TRBJ2-6; 9 nucleotides agree with TRBD1. The CDR3 has 16 residues. Germline assignment: CDR1 MGHRA and CDR2 YSYEKL. V was pared by 4 bases and J by 1 base, with 2 bases of the junction left unmatched. The CDR3, as DNA: TGCGCCAGCAGCCCGGGGACAGGGTCTGGGGCCAACGTCCTGACTTTC. Protein: CASSPGTGSGANVLTF.

The chain recombines TRBV10-3 with TRBJ1-1, with TRBD1 as a possible D gene (6 bases). The CDR3 extends over 15 amino acids. The V end lost 5 bases, the J end lost 4 bases, and 17 bases lay between the germline ends. The germline gives CDR1 ENHRY, CDR2 SYGVKD. This chain's CDR3 is CAISHQGSSATEAFF. In DNA, the CDR3 is TGTGCCATCAGTCACCAGGGGAGTAGTGCCACTGAAGCTTTCTTT.

This chain uses TRBV19 with TRBJ1-5, with D uncertain. Trimming removed 8 bases from V and 6 bases from J, with 2 bases in between. The CDR3 is 9 residues long. Germline values: CDR1 LNHDA, CDR2 SQIVND (reference sequence). The CDR3 coding sequence is TGTGCCAGTTCTCAGCCCCAGCATTTT. Encoded protein: CASSQPQHF.